This TCR beta chain was profiled in a study of identical twins. Trimming cost V 6 bases and J 4 bases; bases outside gene matches: 6. This CDR3 has 14 amino acids. In germline, CDR1 is ENHRY, CDR2 SYGVKD. Findings of the study overall: The study drew conclusions from cross-sectional statistical analysis, not from following the same donors.

TCRdb reprocessed the 5' RACE reads with MiXCR, giving one entry per CDR3 protein. Here the sample spans approximately 500,000 distinct CDR3 sequences, roughly a quarter being singletons. Note on this clonotype: Its specificity is unknown.

These data also formed part of another study, on T cells expressing NK-cell markers. That source adds: Expanded NKG2C+ T cell clones had unclear HCMV specificity.

The chain has TRBV10-3 and TRBJ2-7; 10 bases are shared with TRBD2. The specimen was CD4+ T cells sorted from blood. This TCR was sampled from a woman younger than 35 in good health. This CDR3 reads CAISPGLADYEQYF. The CDR3 nucleotides are TGTGCCATCAGCCCCGGACTAGCGGATTACGAGCAGTACTTC.